Below, 13 T cell receptor beta chains from the same sample are listed, as sequenced in a study of PD-1 blockade in classical Hodgkin lymphoma. Time point defined: newly diagnosed, previously untreated cHL patient sample. Purification of CD4+ T cells from thawed PBMCs was achieved by magnetic negative selection. Produced via immunoSEQ multiplex PCR; TCRdb's table is partial and in-frame only. The sample has 20,000 to 25,000 clones; 75% to 90% are singletons. The sequencing input was CD4+ T cells from blood. The source of these receptors is a human donor with classical Hodgkin lymphoma.

This clone came up once. The chain joins TRBV4-2 to TRBJ2-2, with a possible D match to TRBD1 (5 bases). From germline, CDR1 is LGHNA and CDR2 YNFKEQ. The CDR3 totals 16 residues. V lost 0 bases to trimming and J lost 1 base, with 9 bases between them. CDR3 protein: CASSQDSQGNTGELFF. The CDR3 coding sequence is TGTGCCAGCAGCCAAGATTCGCAGGGGAACACCGGGGAGCTGTTTTTT.

V is TRBV7-2 and J is TRBJ1-5; D not certain. CDR3 length: 15 residues. Per germline, CDR1 SGHTA and CDR2 FQGNSA. The germline V and J ends were trimmed by 3 bases and 3 bases, with 12 bases remaining between them. CDR3 residues: CASSFYHSLNQPQHF. The CDR3 coding sequence is TGTGCCAGCAGCTTTTATCACAGCCTCAATCAGCCCCAGCATTTT.

The chain recombines TRBV4-3 with TRBJ2-1, with 11 bases aligning to TRBD2. This CDR3 is built from 17 residues. Germline trimming cut 3 bases from V and 2 bases from J; bases unmatched to any gene: 6. Germline lookup yields CDR1 LGHNA and CDR2 YSLEER. CDR3: CASSQVLTSGAYNEQFF. The CDR3 coding sequence is TGCGCCAGCAGCCAGGTTCTGACTAGCGGGGCCTACAATGAGCAGTTCTTC.

The chain carries TRBV6-5 and TRBJ1-2, with unresolved D. Trimming removed 5 bases at V and 0 bases at J, with 7 bases between. This CDR3 is built from 13 residues. Germline V gives CDR1 MNHEY, CDR2 SVGAGI. CDR3 sequence reads: CASSIFPNYGYTF. The CDR3 region has the DNA TGTGCCAGCAGTATTTTCCCTAACTATGGCTACACCTTC.

V gene TRBV7-9 combines with J gene TRBJ2-7; 9 nucleotides match TRBD1. V was clipped by 7 bases and J by 5 bases; unmatched bases: 9. Looked up from germline, CDR1 is SEHNR and CDR2 is FQNEAQ (reference sequence). This CDR3 spans 14 amino acids. The CDR3 loop reads CASMKDRGNHEQYF. In nucleotides, the CDR3 is TGTGCCAGCATGAAGGACAGGGGAAATCACGAGCAGTACTTC.

This chain uses TRBV30 with TRBJ2-5; TRBD2 is a possible D gene (5 bases). This CDR3 region has 13 residues. Germline assignment: CDR1 GTSNPN and CDR2 SVGIG (reference sequence). V lost 1 base to trimming and J lost 5 bases, with 11 bases between them. CDR3 sequence (DNA): TGTGCCTGGAGTGGGAACGCGGGCGAGACCCAGTACTTC. This sequence encodes CAWSGNAGETQYF.

The V and J genes are TRBV4-3 and TRBJ2-1; 8 nucleotides align to TRBD1. The CDR3 consists of 17 residues. Germline loops: CDR1 LGHNA, CDR2 YSLEER. J lost 1 base, V lost 4 bases, and 9 bases had no gene match. The DNA of the CDR3 is TGCGCCAGCAGCCGATCCGACAGGGGCCTTTCCTACAATGAGCAGTTCTTC. This sequence encodes CASSRSDRGLSYNEQFF.

V usage is TRBV14 and J usage is TRBJ2-2; D is unclear. Trimming cost V 4 bases and J 1 base, with 7 bases left between them. Germline V CDR1 and CDR2: SGHDN, FVKESK. The CDR3 totals 14 residues. CDR3 sequence reads: CASSRLGNTGELFF. The CDR3 DNA sequence: TGTGCCAGCAGCCGCCTTGGGAACACCGGGGAGCTGTTTTTT.

The chain has TRBV13 and TRBJ2-1, with D possibly TRBD2 on 5 matching bases. The germline V and J ends were trimmed by 3 bases and 0 bases, with 18 bases remaining between them. The CDR3 runs to 18 residues. Germline V gene data show CDR1 as PRHDT and CDR2 as FYEKMQ (reference sequence). CDR3 amino acids: CASSFSSSFSSSYNEQFF. For the CDR3, the DNA is TGTGCCAGCAGCTTCTCTAGCAGTTTCAGCAGCTCCTACAATGAGCAGTTCTTC.

The V call is TRBV19, the J call TRBJ1-1; maybe TRBD1 (5 bases). The CDR3 length is 14 residues. Per germline, CDR1 LNHDA and CDR2 SQIVND (reference sequence). V lost 3 bases and J lost 3, with 11 bases in between. The CDR3 loop is CASSIQGLDTEAFF. CDR3 DNA sequence: TGTGCCAGTAGTATTCAGGGACTCGACACTGAAGCTTTCTTT.

The genes are TRBV19 and TRBJ1-4, with D perhaps matching TRBD1 (5 bases). Germline V CDR1 and CDR2: LNHDA, SQIVND (reference sequence). The CDR3 covers 16 residues. The V and J ends lost 3 bases and 5 bases respectively, with 16 bases between them. CDR3 residues: CASSIFAGRTNEKLFF. Written as DNA, the CDR3 is TGTGCCAGTAGTATCTTCGCTGGACGGACAAATGAAAAACTGTTTTTT. The full variable domain, its missing parts supplied by reference TRBV19 and TRBJ1-4, is DGGITQSPKYLFRKEGQNVTLSCEQNLNHDAMYWYRQDPGQGLRLIYYSQIVNDFQKGDIAEGYSVSREKKESFPLTVTSAQKNPTAFYLCASSIFAGRTNEKLFFGSGTQLSVL.

V is TRBV10-3 and J is TRBJ2-2; TRBD1 might be the D (6 bases). V shed 6 bases and J shed 4 bases, with 12 bases lying between them. This CDR3 has 14 amino acids. CDR1 and CDR2 (germline): ENHRY, SYGVKD. In DNA, the CDR3 is TGTGCCATCAGAACTGACAGGTCCACCGGGGAGCTGTTTTTT. Protein sequence: CAIRTDRSTGELFF.

The table lists this clone with a few counts. This rearrangement joins TRBV7-3 to TRBJ1-6; no firm D call. The CDR3 consists of 13 residues. Germline loops: CDR1 SGHTA, CDR2 FQGTGA. V lost 4 bases, J lost 13 bases, and 14 bases lay in between. CDR3 in DNA: TGTGCCAGCAGCTCATGGACCGGGAGTCCCCTCCACTTT. As protein: CASSSWTGSPLHF.